This is a list of T cell receptor beta chains from one sample in a study of OX40 agonist ivuxolimab in advanced cancers. Profiling relied on immunoSEQ multiplex PCR, and the TCRdb table lists in-frame clones only, not all of them. The data contain tens of thousands of clones, more than 80% of them seen just once; the ten biggest clones take up less than 2.5%. The sample here was CD4+ or CD8+ T cells sorted from blood, taken in a trial of the OX40 agonist ivuxolimab. These receptors were taken from an adult with an advanced solid tumor such as melanoma, head and neck, liver or kidney cancer. CDR3s include the opening cysteine and the closing phenylalanine or tryptophan.

V gene	CDR3 protein
TRBV30	CAWSLATGPTNEKLFF
TRBV5-6	CASSQVGALGNTIYF
TRBV28	CASSLAGGTYNEQFF
TRBV4-3	CASSQATTGNNSPLHF
TRBV29-1	CSPGGGEAFF
TRBV13	CASSGLTVGIKGYTF
TRBV19	CASRFSTGVGSTEAFF
TRBV10-3	CAISEASGEQPQHF
TRBV2	CASSQINRGQGAFF
TRBV11-2	CASSLETGTHSPLHF
TRBV25-1	CASSAAGTAYTEAFF
TRBV6-5	CASSATANTEAFF
TRBV30	CASDRDRVYEQYF
TRBV4-3	CASSQATGLAGGRFTGELFF
TRBV28	CASSTLDGVIDEQYF
TRBV5-1	CASSWRSPGELFF
TRBV6-1	CASREPGLAATDTQYF
TRBV5-4	CASSLETVYGYTF
TRBV6-5	CASSSPLNGGEQYF
TRBV6-1	CASTINRGKADTQYF
TRBV18	CASSPGPGQGADTQYF
TRBV2	CASSEYGGGSPGEQFF
TRBV9	CASSNRVMATEAFF
TRBV6-6	CASRSQGAAGELFF